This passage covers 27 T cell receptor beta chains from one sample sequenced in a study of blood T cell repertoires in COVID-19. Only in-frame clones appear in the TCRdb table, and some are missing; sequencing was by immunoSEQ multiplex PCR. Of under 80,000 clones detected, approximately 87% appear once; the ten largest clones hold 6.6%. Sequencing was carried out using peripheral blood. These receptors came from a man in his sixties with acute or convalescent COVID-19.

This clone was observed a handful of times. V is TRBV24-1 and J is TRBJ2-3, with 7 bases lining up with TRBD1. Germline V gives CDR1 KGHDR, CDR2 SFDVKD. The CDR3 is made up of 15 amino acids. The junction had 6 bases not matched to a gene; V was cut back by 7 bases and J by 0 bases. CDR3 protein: CATRSGTESTDTQYF. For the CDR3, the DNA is TGTGCCACCAGATCCGGGACAGAGAGCACAGATACGCAGTATTTT.

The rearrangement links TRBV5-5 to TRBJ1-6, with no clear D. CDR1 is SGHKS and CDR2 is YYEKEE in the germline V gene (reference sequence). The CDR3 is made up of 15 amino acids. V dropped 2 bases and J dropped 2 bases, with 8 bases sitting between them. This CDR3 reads CASSLVEAYNSPLHF. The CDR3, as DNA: TGTGCCAGCAGCTTAGTGGAGGCCTATAATTCACCCCTCCACTTT. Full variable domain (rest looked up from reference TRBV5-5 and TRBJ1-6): DAGVTQSPTHLIKTRGQQVTLRCSPISGHKSVSWYQQVLGQGPQFIFQYYEKEERGRGNFPDRFSARQFPNYSSELNVNALLLGDSALYLCASSLVEAYNSPLHFGNGTRLTVT.

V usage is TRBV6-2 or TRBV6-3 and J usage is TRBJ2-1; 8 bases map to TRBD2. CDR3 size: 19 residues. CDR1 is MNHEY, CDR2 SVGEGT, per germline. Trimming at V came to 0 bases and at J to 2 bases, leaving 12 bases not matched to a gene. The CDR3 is CASSYSRTRAGGPYNEQFF. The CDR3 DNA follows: TGTGCCAGCAGTTACTCGAGGACTCGGGCGGGGGGACCCTACAATGAGCAGTTCTTC.

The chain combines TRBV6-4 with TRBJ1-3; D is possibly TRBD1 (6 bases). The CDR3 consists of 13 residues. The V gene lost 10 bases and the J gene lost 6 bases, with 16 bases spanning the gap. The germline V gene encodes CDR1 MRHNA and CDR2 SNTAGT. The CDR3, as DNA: TGTGCCATCCCCCCCAGGGGAAAAAACACCATATATTTT. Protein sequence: CAIPPRGKNTIYF.

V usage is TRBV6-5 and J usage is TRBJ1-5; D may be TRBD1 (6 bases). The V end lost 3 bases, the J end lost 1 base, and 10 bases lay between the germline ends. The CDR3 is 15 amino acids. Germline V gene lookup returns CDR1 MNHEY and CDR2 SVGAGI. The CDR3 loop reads CASSYGGASNQPQHF. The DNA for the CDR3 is TGTGCCAGCAGTTATGGGGGGGCGAGCAATCAGCCCCAGCATTTT.

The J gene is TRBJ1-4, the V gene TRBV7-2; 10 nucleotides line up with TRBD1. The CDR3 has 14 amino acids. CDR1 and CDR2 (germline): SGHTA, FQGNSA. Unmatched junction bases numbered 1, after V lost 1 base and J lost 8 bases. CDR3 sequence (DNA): TGTGCCAGCAGCTTAGGACAGGGGGCGGAAAAACTGTTTTTT. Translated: CASSLGQGAEKLFF. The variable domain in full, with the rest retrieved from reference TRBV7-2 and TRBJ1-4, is GAGVSQSPSNKVTEKGKDVELRCDPISGHTALYWYRQSLGQGLEFLIYFQGNSAPDKSGLPSDRFSAERTGGSVSTLTIQRTQQEDSAVYLCASSLGQGAEKLFFGSGTQLSVL.

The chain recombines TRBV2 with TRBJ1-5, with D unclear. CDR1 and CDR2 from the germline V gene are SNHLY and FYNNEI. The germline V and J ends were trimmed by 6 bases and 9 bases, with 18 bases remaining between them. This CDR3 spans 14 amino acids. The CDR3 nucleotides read TGTGCCAGCAGGGTTAAGGCGGAGTTTTCGCCCCAGCATTTT. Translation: CASRVKAEFSPQHF.

CDR3 loop: CASSSRQGQYGYTF. The CDR3 bases are TGTGCCAGCAGCTCTAGGCAGGGACAATATGGCTACACCTTC. The chain has TRBV7-2 and TRBJ1-2, with D possibly TRBD1 on 6 matching bases. Trimming stripped 4 bases from V and 5 bases from J, with 14 bases between. The CDR3 runs 14 residues. In germline, CDR1 is SGHTA, CDR2 FQGNSA.

CDR3 sequence reads: CASSCIGGQGNYEQYF. The CDR3 region has the DNA TGTGCCAGCAGCTGTATCGGGGGACAGGGAAACTACGAGCAGTACTTC. The rearrangement links TRBV21-1 to TRBJ2-7; TRBD1, as called in the table, went unchecked against the DNA. TRBV21-1 is assigned pseudogene status. CDR3 size: 16 residues.

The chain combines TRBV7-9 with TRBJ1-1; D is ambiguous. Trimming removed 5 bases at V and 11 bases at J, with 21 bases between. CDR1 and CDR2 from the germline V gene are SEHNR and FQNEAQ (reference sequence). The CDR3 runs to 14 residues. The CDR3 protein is CASSVEAGGLRAFF. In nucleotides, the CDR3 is TGTGCCAGCAGCGTAGAAGCGGGTGGATTGCGGGCTTTCTTT.

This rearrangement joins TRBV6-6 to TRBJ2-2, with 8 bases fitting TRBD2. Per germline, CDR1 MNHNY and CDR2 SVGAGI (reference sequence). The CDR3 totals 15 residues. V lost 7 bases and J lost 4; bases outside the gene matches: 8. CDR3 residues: CASTSSGGVTGELFF. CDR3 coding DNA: TGTGCCAGCACCTCCAGCGGGGGCGTCACCGGGGAGCTGTTTTTT.

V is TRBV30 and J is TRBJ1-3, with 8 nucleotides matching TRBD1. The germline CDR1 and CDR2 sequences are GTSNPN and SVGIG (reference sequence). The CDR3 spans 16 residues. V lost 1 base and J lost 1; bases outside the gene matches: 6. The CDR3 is CAWSGTGQFSGNTIYF. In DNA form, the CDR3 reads TGTGCCTGGAGTGGGACAGGGCAGTTTTCTGGAAACACCATATATTTT. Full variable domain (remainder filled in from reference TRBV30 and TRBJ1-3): SQTIHQWPATLVQPVGSPLSLECTVEGTSNPNLYWYRQAAGRGLQLLFYSVGIGQISSEVPQNLSASRPQDRQFILSSKKLLLSDSGFYLCAWSGTGQFSGNTIYFGEGSWLTVV.

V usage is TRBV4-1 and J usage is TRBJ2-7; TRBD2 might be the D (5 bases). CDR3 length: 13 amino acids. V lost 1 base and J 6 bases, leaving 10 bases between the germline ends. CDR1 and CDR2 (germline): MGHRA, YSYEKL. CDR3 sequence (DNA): TGCGCCAGCAGCCAAGTGACTCGGGGCGAGCAGTACTTC. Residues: CASSQVTRGEQYF.

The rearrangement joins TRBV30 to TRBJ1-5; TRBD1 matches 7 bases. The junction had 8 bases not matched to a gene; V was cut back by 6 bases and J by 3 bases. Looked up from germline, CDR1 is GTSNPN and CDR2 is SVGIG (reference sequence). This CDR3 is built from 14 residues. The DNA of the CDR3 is TGTGCCTGTTCGACAGGGTACATCAATCAGCCCCAGCATTTT. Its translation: CACSTGYINQPQHF.

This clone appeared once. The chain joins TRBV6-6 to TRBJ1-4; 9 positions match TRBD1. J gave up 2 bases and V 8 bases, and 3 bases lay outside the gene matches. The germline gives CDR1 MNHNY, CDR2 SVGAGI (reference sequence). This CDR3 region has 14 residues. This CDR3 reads CASSTGGTNEKLFF. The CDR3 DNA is TGTGCCAGCTCGACAGGGGGGACTAATGAAAAACTGTTTTTT.

CDR3 coding DNA: TGTGCCAGCATTCGGGACAGGGGAAATTCACCCCTCCACTTT. Translated, it gives CASIRDRGNSPLHF. The chain has TRBV7-2 and TRBJ1-6; 10 bases are a match to TRBD1. V shed 7 bases, J shed 7 bases, and the junction held 4 bases outside the gene matches. This CDR3 is built from 14 residues. The V gene's germline CDR1 is SGHTA and CDR2 FQGNSA.

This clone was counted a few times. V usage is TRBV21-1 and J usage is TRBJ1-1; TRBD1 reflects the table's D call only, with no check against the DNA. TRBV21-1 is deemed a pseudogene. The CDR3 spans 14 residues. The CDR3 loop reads CASSNCDRSNEAFF. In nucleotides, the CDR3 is TGTGCCAGCAGCAATTGTGACAGGTCGAATGAAGCTTTCTTT.

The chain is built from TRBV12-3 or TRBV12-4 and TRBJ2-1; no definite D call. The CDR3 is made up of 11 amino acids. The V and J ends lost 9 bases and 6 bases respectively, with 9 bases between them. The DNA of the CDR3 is TGTGCCAGTAAGTCAGTCAATGAGCAGTTCTTC. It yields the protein CASKSVNEQFF.

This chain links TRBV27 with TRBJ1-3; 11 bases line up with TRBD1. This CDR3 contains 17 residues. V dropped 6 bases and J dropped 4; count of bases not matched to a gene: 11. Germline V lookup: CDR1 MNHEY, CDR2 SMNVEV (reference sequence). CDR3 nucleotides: TGTGCCAGCAGCCCCCTGGGGACAGGGGGGATCGGAAACACCATATATTTT. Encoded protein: CASSPLGTGGIGNTIYF.

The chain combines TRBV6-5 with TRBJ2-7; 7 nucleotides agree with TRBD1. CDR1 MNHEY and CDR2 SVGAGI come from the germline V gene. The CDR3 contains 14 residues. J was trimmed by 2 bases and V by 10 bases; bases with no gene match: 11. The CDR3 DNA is TGTGCCATCGCGACGGGACAGAAACCCTACGAGCAGTACTTC. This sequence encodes CAIATGQKPYEQYF.

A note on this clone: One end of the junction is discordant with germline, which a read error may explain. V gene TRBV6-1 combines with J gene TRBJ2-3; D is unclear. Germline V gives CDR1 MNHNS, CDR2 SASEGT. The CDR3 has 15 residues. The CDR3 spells CASSKAITSTDTQYF. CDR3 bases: TGTGCCAGCAGTAAAGCGATTACTAGCACAGATACGCAGTATTTT.

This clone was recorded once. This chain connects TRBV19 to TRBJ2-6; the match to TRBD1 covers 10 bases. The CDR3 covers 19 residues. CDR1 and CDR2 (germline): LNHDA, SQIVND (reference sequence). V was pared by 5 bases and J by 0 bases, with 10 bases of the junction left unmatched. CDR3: CASSSPAGTGASGANVLTF. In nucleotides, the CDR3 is TGTGCCAGTAGTTCCCCCGCGGGGACAGGGGCCTCTGGGGCCAACGTCCTGACTTTC.

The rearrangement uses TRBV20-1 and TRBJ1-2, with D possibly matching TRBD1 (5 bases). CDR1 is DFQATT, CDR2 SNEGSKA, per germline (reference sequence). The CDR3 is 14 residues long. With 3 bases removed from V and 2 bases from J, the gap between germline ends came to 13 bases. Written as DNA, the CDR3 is TGCAGTGCTAGTAGCGGGACCACAAACTATGGCTACACCTTC. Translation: CSASSGTTNYGYTF.

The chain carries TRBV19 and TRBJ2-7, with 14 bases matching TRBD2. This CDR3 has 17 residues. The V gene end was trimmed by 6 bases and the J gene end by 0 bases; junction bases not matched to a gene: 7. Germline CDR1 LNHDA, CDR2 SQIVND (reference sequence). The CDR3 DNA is TGTGCCAGTAGGGGACTAGCGGGGGCCCTAGGCTCCTACGAGCAGTACTTC. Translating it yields CASRGLAGALGSYEQYF.

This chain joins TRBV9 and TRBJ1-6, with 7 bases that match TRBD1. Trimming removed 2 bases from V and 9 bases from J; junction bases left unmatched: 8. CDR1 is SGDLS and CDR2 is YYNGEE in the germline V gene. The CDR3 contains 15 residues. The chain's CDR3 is CASSVDRVGSSPLHF. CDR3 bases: TGTGCCAGCAGCGTTGACAGGGTTGGCAGTTCACCCCTCCACTTT. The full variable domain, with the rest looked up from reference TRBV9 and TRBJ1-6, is DSGVTQTPKHLITATGQRVTLRCSPRSGDLSVYWYQQSLDQGLQFLIQYYNGEERAKGNILERFSAQQFPDLHSELNLSSLELGDSALYFCASSVDRVGSSPLHFGNGTRLTVT.

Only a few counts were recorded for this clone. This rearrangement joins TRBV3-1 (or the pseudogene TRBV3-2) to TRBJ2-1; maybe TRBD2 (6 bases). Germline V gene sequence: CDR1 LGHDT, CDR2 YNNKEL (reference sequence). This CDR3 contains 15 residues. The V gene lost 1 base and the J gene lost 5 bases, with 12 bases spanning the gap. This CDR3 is CASSQVPGLHNEQFF. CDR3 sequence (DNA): TGTGCCAGCAGCCAAGTCCCAGGACTACACAATGAGCAGTTCTTC.

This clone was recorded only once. The CDR3: CAIRGQTGNTIYF. CDR3 DNA: TGTGCCATCAGAGGACAGACTGGAAACACCATATATTTT. The chain carries TRBV10-3 and TRBJ1-3; TRBD1 is a possible D gene (6 bases). This CDR3 has 13 amino acids. CDR1 and CDR2 (germline): ENHRY, SYGVKD. V lost 6 bases and J lost 2, with 8 bases in between.